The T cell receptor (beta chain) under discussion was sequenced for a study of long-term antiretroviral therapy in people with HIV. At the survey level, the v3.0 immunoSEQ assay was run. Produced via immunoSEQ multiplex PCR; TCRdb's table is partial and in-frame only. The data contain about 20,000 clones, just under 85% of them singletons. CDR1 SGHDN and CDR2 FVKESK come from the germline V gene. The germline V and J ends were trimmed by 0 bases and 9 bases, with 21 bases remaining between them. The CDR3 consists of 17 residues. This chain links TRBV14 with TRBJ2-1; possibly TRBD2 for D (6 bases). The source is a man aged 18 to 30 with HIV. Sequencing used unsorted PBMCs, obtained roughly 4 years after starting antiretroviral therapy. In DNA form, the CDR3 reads TGTGCCAGCAGCCAAGACTTAACCGGGACTCCCATTTGTGAGCAGTTCTTC. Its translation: CASSQDLTGTPICEQFF.